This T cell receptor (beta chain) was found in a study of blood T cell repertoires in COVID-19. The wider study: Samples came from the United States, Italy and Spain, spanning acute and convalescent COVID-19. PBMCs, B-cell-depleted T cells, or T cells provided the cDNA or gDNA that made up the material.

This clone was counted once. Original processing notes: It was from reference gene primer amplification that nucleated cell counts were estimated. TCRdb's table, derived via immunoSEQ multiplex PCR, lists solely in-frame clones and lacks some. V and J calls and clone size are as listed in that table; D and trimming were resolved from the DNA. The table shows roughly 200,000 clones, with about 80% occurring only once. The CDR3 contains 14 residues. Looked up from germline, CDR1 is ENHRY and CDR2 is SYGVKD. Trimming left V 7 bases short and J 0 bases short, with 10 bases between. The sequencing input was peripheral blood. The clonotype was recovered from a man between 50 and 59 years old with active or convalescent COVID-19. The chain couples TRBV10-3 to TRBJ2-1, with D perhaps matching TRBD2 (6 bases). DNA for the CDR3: TGTGCCATCAAGGGCGGGGACTCCTACAATGAGCAGTTCTTC. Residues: CAIKGGDSYNEQFF.